A single sample is the source of the 9 T cell receptor beta chains below, sequenced in a study of cytomegalovirus exposure and HLA in healthy donors. The PCR made use of 60 Vbeta and 13 Jbeta primers. The protocol was immunoSEQ multiplex PCR, while the TCRdb copy is restricted to in-frame clones and leaves out a portion. Of fewer than 200,000 clones listed, 9.5% to 15% are singletons. The specimen was PBMCs. These receptor sequences come from a man over 45 in good health and CMV-seropositive.

The chain couples TRBV5-4 to TRBJ1-1; 7 bases agree with TRBD1. The ends lost 5 bases at V and 2 bases at J; junction bases unmatched: 6. The germline CDR1 and CDR2 sequences are SGHNT and YYREEE (reference sequence). This CDR3 spans 14 amino acids. As DNA, the CDR3 is TGTGCCAGCAGTGCCGGGACAGACAACACTGAAGCTTTCTTT. It translates to CASSAGTDNTEAFF.

The rearrangement links TRBV19 to TRBJ2-6; no clear D gene. Between the trimmed V and J ends, which lost 5 bases and 0 bases, there was a span of 8 bases. CDR3 length equals 15 residues. Germline loops: CDR1 LNHDA, CDR2 SQIVND (reference sequence). The CDR3, as DNA: TGTGCCAGTAGTCCAGTCATCTCTGGGGCCAACGTCCTGACTTTC. Translation gives CASSPVISGANVLTF.

The chain employs TRBV5-1 and TRBJ1-1, with 7 bases identical to TRBD1. Germline lookup yields CDR1 SGHRS and CDR2 YFSETQ. There are 15 residues in the CDR3. The V gene end was trimmed by 3 bases and the J gene end by 0 bases; junction bases not matched to a gene: 5. This CDR3 reads CASSSTDRMNTEAFF. CDR3 sequence (DNA): TGCGCCAGCAGCTCAACGGACAGGATGAACACTGAAGCTTTCTTT.

A few counts support this clone. The rearrangement links TRBV7-2 to TRBJ2-7; possible D gene TRBD2, 6 bases. CDR1 is SGHTA, CDR2 FQGNSA, per germline. V was pared by 4 bases and J by 3 bases, with 16 bases between. This CDR3 comprises 15 residues. The CDR3 coding sequence is TGTGCCAGCAGCTCTCCCGGGACTGGGTTCTACGAGCAGTACTTC. Translated: CASSSPGTGFYEQYF.

This clone was seen more than once but under ten times. V is TRBV27 and J is TRBJ1-1; D gene ambiguous. Germline values: CDR1 MNHEY, CDR2 SMNVEV (reference sequence). CDR3 size: 14 residues. The V end lost 3 bases, the J end lost 3 bases, and 11 bases lay between the germline ends. The DNA for the CDR3 is TGTGCCAGCAGTTTGAGGGAATCCCACACTGAAGCTTTCTTT. This translates into CASSLRESHTEAFF.

This clone has just a few counts. The chain links TRBV5-1 to TRBJ1-2; D is undetermined. V was cut by 4 bases and J by 4 bases, with 17 bases left in between. CDR3 length: 15 residues. Germline V lookup: CDR1 SGHRS, CDR2 YFSETQ. The CDR3 sequence is CASSPRTGIFYGYTF. The CDR3 region has the DNA TGCGCCAGCAGCCCAAGGACGGGGATCTTCTATGGCTACACCTTC.

The V and J genes are TRBV5-8 and TRBJ2-2; D gene uncertain. Trimming cost V 0 bases and J 8 bases, with 17 bases left between them. The CDR3 runs to 16 residues. In germline, CDR1 is SGHTS, CDR2 YDEGEE. The CDR3 DNA reads as TGTGCCAGCAGCTTGGTTATTTCACCCCTAGGTGGGGAGCTGTTTTTT. Its translation is CASSLVISPLGGELFF.

The rearrangement joins TRBV14 to TRBJ1-2; 8 bases are a match to TRBD1. Germline assignment: CDR1 SGHDN and CDR2 FVKESK. The CDR3 loop spans 14 amino acids. V was pared by 4 bases and J by 10 bases, with 11 bases of the junction left unmatched. The CDR3 DNA sequence: TGTGCCAGCAGCCCCCCTCGGACAGGGTGGGCCTACACCTTC. Its protein is CASSPPRTGWAYTF.

This clone was found a few times. The chain joins TRBV28 to TRBJ1-2; D gene uncertain. This CDR3 contains 16 residues. V gave up 2 bases and J gave up 0 bases, with 13 bases separating them. Germline lookup yields CDR1 MDHEN and CDR2 SYDVKM. Here the CDR3 reads CASSLPGRRANYGYTF. CDR3 nucleotide sequence: TGTGCCAGCAGTTTACCAGGCAGGCGAGCTAACTATGGCTACACCTTC.